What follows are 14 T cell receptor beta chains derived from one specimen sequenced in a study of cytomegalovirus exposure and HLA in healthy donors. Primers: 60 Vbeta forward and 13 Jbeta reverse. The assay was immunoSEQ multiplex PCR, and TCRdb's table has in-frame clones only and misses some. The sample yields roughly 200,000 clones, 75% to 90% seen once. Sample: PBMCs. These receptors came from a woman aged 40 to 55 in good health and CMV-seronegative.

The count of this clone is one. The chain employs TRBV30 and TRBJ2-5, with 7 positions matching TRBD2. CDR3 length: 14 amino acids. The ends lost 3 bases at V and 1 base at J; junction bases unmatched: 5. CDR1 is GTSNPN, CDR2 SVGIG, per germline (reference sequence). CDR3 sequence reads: CAWSPWTSQETQYF. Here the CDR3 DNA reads TGTGCCTGGAGCCCTTGGACTAGCCAAGAGACCCAGTACTTC.

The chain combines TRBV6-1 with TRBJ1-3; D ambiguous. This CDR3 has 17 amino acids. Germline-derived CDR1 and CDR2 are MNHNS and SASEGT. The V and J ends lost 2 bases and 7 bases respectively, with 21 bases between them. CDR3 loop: CASSENRRRSRGNTIYF. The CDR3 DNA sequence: TGTGCCAGCAGTGAAAATAGGCGTCGCTCGAGAGGGAACACCATATATTTT.

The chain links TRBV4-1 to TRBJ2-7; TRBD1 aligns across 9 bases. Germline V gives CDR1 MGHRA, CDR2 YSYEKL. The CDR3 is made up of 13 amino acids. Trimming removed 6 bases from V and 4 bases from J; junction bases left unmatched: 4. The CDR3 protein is CASSPDRGYEQYF. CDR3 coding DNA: TGCGCCAGCAGTCCGGACAGGGGATACGAGCAGTACTTC.

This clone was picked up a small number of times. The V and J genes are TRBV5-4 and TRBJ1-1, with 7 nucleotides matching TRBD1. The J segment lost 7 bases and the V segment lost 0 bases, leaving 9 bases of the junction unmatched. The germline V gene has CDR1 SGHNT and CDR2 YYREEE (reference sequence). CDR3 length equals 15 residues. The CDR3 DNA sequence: TGTGCCAGCAGCTTGGATTCACGCGCAGGGGGTGAAGCTTTCTTT. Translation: CASSLDSRAGGEAFF. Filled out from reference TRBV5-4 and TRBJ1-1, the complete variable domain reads ETGVTQSPTHLIKTRGQQVTLRCSSQSGHNTVSWYQQALGQGPQFIFQYYREEENGRGNFPPRFSGLQFPNYSSELNVNALELDDSALYLCASSLDSRAGGEAFFGQGTRLTVV.

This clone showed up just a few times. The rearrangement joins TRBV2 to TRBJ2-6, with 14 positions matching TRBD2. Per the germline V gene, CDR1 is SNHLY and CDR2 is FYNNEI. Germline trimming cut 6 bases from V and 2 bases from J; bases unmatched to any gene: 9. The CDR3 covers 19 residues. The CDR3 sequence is CASRGGLAGEYAGANVLTF. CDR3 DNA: TGTGCCAGCAGGGGGGGACTAGCGGGAGAATACGCTGGGGCCAACGTCCTGACTTTC.

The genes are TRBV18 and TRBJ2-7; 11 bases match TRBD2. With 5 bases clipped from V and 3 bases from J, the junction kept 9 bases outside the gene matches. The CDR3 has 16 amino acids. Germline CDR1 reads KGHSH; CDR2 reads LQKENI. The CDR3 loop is CASSVGLAVMIYEQYF. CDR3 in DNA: TGTGCCAGCTCAGTGGGACTAGCGGTTATGATCTACGAGCAGTACTTC.

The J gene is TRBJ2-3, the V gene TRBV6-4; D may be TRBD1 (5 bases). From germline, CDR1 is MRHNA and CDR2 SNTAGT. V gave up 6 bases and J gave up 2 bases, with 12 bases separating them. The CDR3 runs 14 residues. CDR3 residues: CASSVGLLTDTQYF. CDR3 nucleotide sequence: TGTGCCAGCAGCGTGGGGCTCCTCACAGATACGCAGTATTTT.

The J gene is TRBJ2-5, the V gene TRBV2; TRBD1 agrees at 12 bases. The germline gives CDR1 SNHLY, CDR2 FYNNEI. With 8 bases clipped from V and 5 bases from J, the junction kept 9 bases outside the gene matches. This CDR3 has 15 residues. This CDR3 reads CASRPGQGAYETQYF. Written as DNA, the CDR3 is TGTGCCAGCCGACCGGGACAGGGGGCTTACGAGACCCAGTACTTC. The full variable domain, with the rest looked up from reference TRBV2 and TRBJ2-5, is EPEVTQTPSHQVTQMGQEVILRCVPISNHLYFYWYRQILGQKVEFLVSFYNNEISEKSEIFDDQFSVERPDGSNFTLKIRSTKLEDSAMYFCASRPGQGAYETQYFGPGTRLLVL.

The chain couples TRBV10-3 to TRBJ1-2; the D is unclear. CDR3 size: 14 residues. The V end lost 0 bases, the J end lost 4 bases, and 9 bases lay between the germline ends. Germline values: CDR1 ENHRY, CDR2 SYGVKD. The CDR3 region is CAISESVQAYGYTF. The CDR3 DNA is TGTGCCATCAGTGAGTCGGTCCAGGCCTATGGCTACACCTTC.

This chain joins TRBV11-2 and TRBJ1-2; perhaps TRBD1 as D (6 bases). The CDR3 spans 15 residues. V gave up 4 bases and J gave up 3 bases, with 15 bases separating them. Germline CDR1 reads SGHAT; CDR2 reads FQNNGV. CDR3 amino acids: CASSSRFKGDYGYTF. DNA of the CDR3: TGTGCCAGCAGCTCCCGTTTCAAGGGGGACTATGGCTACACCTTC.

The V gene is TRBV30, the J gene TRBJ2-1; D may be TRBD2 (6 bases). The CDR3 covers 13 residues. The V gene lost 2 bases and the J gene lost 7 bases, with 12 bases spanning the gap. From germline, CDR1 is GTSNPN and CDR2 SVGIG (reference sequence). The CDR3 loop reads CAWSPGVINEQFF. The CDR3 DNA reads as TGTGCCTGGAGTCCGGGGGTTATAAATGAGCAGTTCTTC.

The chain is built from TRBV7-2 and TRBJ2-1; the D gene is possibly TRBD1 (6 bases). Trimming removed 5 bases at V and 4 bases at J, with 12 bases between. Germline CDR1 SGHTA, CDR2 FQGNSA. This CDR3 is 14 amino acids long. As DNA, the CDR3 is TGTGCCAGCAGCCCGGGGACACTTTACAATGAGCAGTTCTTC. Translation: CASSPGTLYNEQFF.

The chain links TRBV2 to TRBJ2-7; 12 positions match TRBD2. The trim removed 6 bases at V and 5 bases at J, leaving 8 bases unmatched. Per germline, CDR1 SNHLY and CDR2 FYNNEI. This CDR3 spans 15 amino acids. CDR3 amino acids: CASSLTSGRTHEQYF. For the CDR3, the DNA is TGTGCCAGCAGCCTGACTAGCGGGAGAACCCACGAGCAGTACTTC.

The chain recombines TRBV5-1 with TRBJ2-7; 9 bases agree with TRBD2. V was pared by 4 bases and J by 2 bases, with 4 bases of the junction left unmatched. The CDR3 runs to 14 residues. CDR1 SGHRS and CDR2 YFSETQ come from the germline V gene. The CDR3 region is CASSDLAGTYEQYF. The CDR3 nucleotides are TGCGCCAGCAGCGATCTAGCGGGGACCTACGAGCAGTACTTC.